This T cell receptor beta chain was captured by sequencing in a study of blood T cells in healthy people across ages. Findings of the study overall: The fall in TCR beta diversity per million T cells was roughly linear with age. In long-lived donors, naive CD4+ cell counts and diversity exceeded those of aged donors.

CDR1 and CDR2 from the germline V gene are SGHTA and FQGNSA. V was pared by 5 bases and J by 7 bases, with 2 bases of the junction left unmatched. The CDR3 contains 13 residues. Drawn from each donor were 9 to 10 milliliters of peripheral blood. About this clonotype itself: The antigen is unknown.

Alongside a J-beta primer mix, a sample-barcoded 5' primer served in a second PCR lasting roughly 6 to 11 cycles. TCRdb reanalysed the 5' RACE reads using MiXCR and keeps one entry per CDR3 protein. The table records 1.5 million to 2 million distinct CDR3 sequences, around 50% of them present only once. Material for sequencing was blood. The V and J genes are TRBV7-2 and TRBJ2-5; 12 bases match TRBD2. The origin of this receptor is a woman aged 40 to 49 in good health. CDR3 nucleotides: TGTGCCAGCAGCGGACTAGCGGGGCCGACCCAGTACTTC. Translated, it gives CASSGLAGPTQYF. Drawing the rest from reference TRBV7-2 and TRBJ2-5, the complete variable domain is GAGVSQSPSNKVTEKGKDVELRCDPISGHTALYWYRQSLGQGLEFLIYFQGNSAPDKSGLPSDRFSAERTGGSVSTLTIQRTQQEDSAVYLCASSGLAGPTQYFGPGTRLLVL.